The rows below give T cell receptor beta chains drawn from one sample of a study of regulatory T cells in long-lasting Graves disease. From the multiplex PCR reads, TCRdb called clonotypes with MiXCR, one entry per CDR3 protein. This sample has about 470,000 distinct CDR3 sequences, with 20% to 25% found just once. The specimen was peripheral blood mononuclear cells (PBMCs), collected when the disease was refractory, from a patient treated with antithyroid drugs. These receptors were obtained from a female donor with Graves disease. Each CDR3 is given with its conserved first and last residue. Each record gives: CDR3 DNA, CDR3 protein, V gene, clone size, D gene, J gene. A D gene is named only where the DNA matches it firmly. A row's size may be missing; if present it is once, few, many or a size class.

cdr3_nt: TGTGCCAGCAGCGCCGGGGGAGGGGTCAATCAGCCCCAGCATTTT
cdr3_aa: CASSAGGGVNQPQHF
v_call: TRBV9
clone_size: many
d_call: NA
j_call: TRBJ1-5

cdr3_nt: TGTGCCAGCAGTTACGCCAGGTCCTACGAGCAGTACTTC
cdr3_aa: CASSYARSYEQYF
v_call: TRBV27
clone_size: many
d_call: NA
j_call: TRBJ2-7

cdr3_nt: TGTGCCAGCAGCCAAGATACTGAAGCTTTCTTT
cdr3_aa: CASSQDTEAFF
v_call: TRBV3-1
clone_size: many
d_call: NA
j_call: TRBJ1-1

cdr3_nt: TGTGCCATCAGTGACTGGAACACTGAAGCTTTCTTT
cdr3_aa: CAISDWNTEAFF
v_call: TRBV10-3
clone_size: many
d_call: NA
j_call: TRBJ1-1

cdr3_nt: TGCAGTGCTAGATTTGCTAGTCATGAGACCCAGTACTTC
cdr3_aa: CSARFASHETQYF
v_call: TRBV20-1
clone_size: many
d_call: NA
j_call: TRBJ2-5

cdr3_nt: TGTGCCAGCAGCTTAGACAGCAGGGAGAAGGAGACCCAGTACTTC
cdr3_aa: CASSLDSREKETQYF
v_call: TRBV7-8
clone_size: many
d_call: NA
j_call: TRBJ2-5

cdr3_nt: TGTGCCAGCAGCTCCCAGTCCGGGACAGGGAGAGGCTACACCTTC
cdr3_aa: CASSSQSGTGRGYTF
v_call: TRBV9
clone_size: many
d_call: TRBD1
j_call: TRBJ1-2

cdr3_nt: TGCAGTGCTAGCAACGGACTAGCGGGAGTTGAGACCCAGTACTTC
cdr3_aa: CSASNGLAGVETQYF
v_call: TRBV20-1
clone_size: few
d_call: TRBD2
j_call: TRBJ2-5

cdr3_nt: TGTGCCAGCAGTTTTGGCCCGATTGAGACCCAGTACTTC
cdr3_aa: CASSFGPIETQYF
v_call: TRBV28
clone_size: many
d_call: NA
j_call: TRBJ2-5

cdr3_nt: TGTGCCAGCAGCGATCCTGGGACTAGCGGGGGGCAAGAGACCCAGTACTTC
cdr3_aa: CASSDPGTSGGQETQYF
v_call: TRBV25-1
clone_size: few
d_call: TRBD2
j_call: TRBJ2-5

cdr3_nt: TGTGCCATCAGTGGGCCAGGACAGGGCAACACTGAAGCTTTCTTT
cdr3_aa: CAISGPGQGNTEAFF
v_call: TRBV10-3
clone_size: few
d_call: TRBD1
j_call: TRBJ1-1

cdr3_nt: TGTGCCAGTAGTATTGACTCACGGAGGGTACCCTACGAGCAGTACTTC
cdr3_aa: CASSIDSRRVPYEQYF
v_call: TRBV19
clone_size: few
d_call: NA
j_call: TRBJ2-7

cdr3_nt: TGCGCCAGCAAGCTGGGGAACGGCTACGAGCAGTACTTC
cdr3_aa: CASKLGNGYEQYF
v_call: TRBV5-1
clone_size: few
d_call: NA
j_call: TRBJ2-7

cdr3_nt: TGTGCCAGCACCGCCGCGAGAGGGCATGAGACCCAGTACTTC
cdr3_aa: CASTAARGHETQYF
v_call: TRBV6-2/TRBV6-3
clone_size: many
d_call: NA
j_call: TRBJ2-5

cdr3_nt: TGTGCCAGCAGCTTAAAAGTTAAGCAGGGGGCGCCGGCGGGAAACACCATATATTTT
cdr3_aa: CASSLKVKQGAPAGNTIYF
v_call: TRBV7-6
clone_size: few
d_call: TRBD1
j_call: TRBJ1-3

cdr3_nt: TGTGCCAGCAGTGAGATGCGAGAGACCCAGTACTTC
cdr3_aa: CASSEMRETQYF
v_call: TRBV11-2
clone_size: many
d_call: NA
j_call: TRBJ2-5

cdr3_nt: TGTGCCAGCAGTTTGAGTAGCGGGGGCCCTAAATACGAGCAGTACTTC
cdr3_aa: CASSLSSGGPKYEQYF
v_call: TRBV27
clone_size: few
d_call: TRBD2
j_call: TRBJ2-7

cdr3_nt: TGCAGTGCTAGTGAGGGACCTTCTGGGGCCAACGTCCTGACTTTC
cdr3_aa: CSASEGPSGANVLTF
v_call: TRBV20-1
clone_size: few
d_call: NA
j_call: TRBJ2-6

cdr3_nt: TGTGCCAGCAGTTTATTCCCCAGGGGAGCCAAAAACATTCAGTACTTC
cdr3_aa: CASSLFPRGAKNIQYF
v_call: TRBV28
clone_size: many
d_call: NA
j_call: TRBJ2-4

cdr3_nt: TGTGCCAGCCGGAGACCCCCCAGCGGGCCTAACACCGGGGAGCTGTTTTTT
cdr3_aa: CASRRPPSGPNTGELFF
v_call: TRBV7-8
clone_size: NA
d_call: NA
j_call: TRBJ2-2

cdr3_nt: TGTGCCTGGAGTAGGTGGGCCGGCTATGGCTACACCTTC
cdr3_aa: CAWSRWAGYGYTF
v_call: TRBV30
clone_size: few
d_call: NA
j_call: TRBJ1-2

cdr3_nt: TGTGCCAGCAGTGAAGGAAGGATGGTAGAGACCCAGTACTTC
cdr3_aa: CASSEGRMVETQYF
v_call: TRBV2
clone_size: many
d_call: NA
j_call: TRBJ2-5

cdr3_nt: TGTGCCAGCAGTGATGGTGGAGGGGTCAACACCGGGGAGCTGTTTTTT
cdr3_aa: CASSDGGGVNTGELFF
v_call: TRBV6-1
clone_size: many
d_call: NA
j_call: TRBJ2-2

cdr3_nt: TGTGCCACCAAGGGCGGTGGTGCGACTGAAGCTTTCTTT
cdr3_aa: CATKGGGATEAFF
v_call: TRBV13
clone_size: many
d_call: NA
j_call: TRBJ1-1

cdr3_nt: TGCAGTGCCAAACGGGGGTCCGCAGATACGCAGTATTTT
cdr3_aa: CSAKRGSADTQYF
v_call: TRBV20-1
clone_size: NA
d_call: NA
j_call: TRBJ2-3

cdr3_nt: TGTGCCAGCAGCCGCGGGGACAATGAGCAGTTCTTC
cdr3_aa: CASSRGDNEQFF
v_call: TRBV11-2
clone_size: NA
d_call: NA
j_call: TRBJ2-1

cdr3_nt: TGCAGTGCTACCTCGGGACAGGGCTATAATTCACCCCTCCACTTT
cdr3_aa: CSATSGQGYNSPLHF
v_call: TRBV20-1
clone_size: NA
d_call: TRBD1
j_call: TRBJ1-6

cdr3_nt: TGTGCCAGCAGCCCCGCCCCGGGGGCAGTAACTGAAGCTTTCTTT
cdr3_aa: CASSPAPGAVTEAFF
v_call: TRBV5-4
clone_size: few
d_call: NA
j_call: TRBJ1-1

cdr3_nt: TGCGCCAGCGCGTCCCCCTCTCTCGGGGAGGAGACCCAGTACTTC
cdr3_aa: CASASPSLGEETQYF
v_call: TRBV5-1
clone_size: NA
d_call: NA
j_call: TRBJ2-5